These 29 T cell receptor beta chains originate from one sample sequenced in a study of identifying expanded T cells in peripheral blood. Method: immunoSEQ multiplex PCR; TCRdb's copy keeps in-frame clones and lacks some. This table has around 81,000 clones, about 85% appearing once. What was sequenced was blood. These receptor sequences come from a person aged 18 to 75 in good health.

V and J are TRBV18 and TRBJ2-5, with 8 bases aligning to TRBD2. There are 15 residues in the CDR3. Germline assignment: CDR1 KGHSH and CDR2 LQKENI. J was trimmed by 6 bases and V by 4 bases; bases with no gene match: 10. DNA of the CDR3: TGTGCCAGCTCACTGCCGGGGGGGGCCAGGAAGACCCAGTACTTC. Its translation is CASSLPGGARKTQYF.

This clone has a single count. The chain links TRBV5-1 to TRBJ1-2, with TRBD1 identical over 8 bases. V shed 4 bases, J shed 5 bases, and the junction held 22 bases outside the gene matches. CDR1 and CDR2 (germline): SGHRS, YFSETQ. The CDR3 spans 19 residues. CDR3 protein: CASSLGDRRPKGLGYGYTF. The CDR3 DNA follows: TGCGCCAGCAGCCTAGGGGACAGGCGACCGAAGGGATTAGGGTATGGCTACACCTTC.

This clone appeared once. The chain uses TRBV6-5 and TRBJ1-2, with 12 bases aligning to TRBD1. CDR3 length: 14 amino acids. The trim removed 4 bases at V and 8 bases at J, leaving 5 bases unmatched. Germline CDR1 reads MNHEY; CDR2 reads SVGAGI. DNA of the CDR3: TGTGCCAGCAGTTCGGGACAGGGGGCGAGAGGCTACACCTTC. This sequence encodes CASSSGQGARGYTF.

The V gene is TRBV6-5, the J gene TRBJ1-2; 9 bases match TRBD1. V was pared by 6 bases and J by 7 bases, with 3 bases of the junction left unmatched. This CDR3 contains 12 residues. In germline, CDR1 is MNHEY, CDR2 SVGAGI. The CDR3, as DNA: TGTGCCAGCAGACAGGGGGCGCGTGGCTACACCTTC. It encodes CASRQGARGYTF.

This chain joins TRBV7-8 and TRBJ1-3, with TRBD1 identical over 7 bases. Germline V gene data show CDR1 as SGHVS and CDR2 as FQNEAQ. V was pared by 1 base and J by 3 bases, with 6 bases of the junction left unmatched. This CDR3 comprises 16 residues. CDR3 nucleotide sequence: TGTGCCAGCAGCTTAGTCGGCCAGGGGGTTGGAAACACCATATATTTT. Residues: CASSLVGQGVGNTIYF.

The gene calls are TRBV5-8 and TRBJ2-4; 8 bases fit TRBD1. The CDR3 runs to 15 residues. In germline, CDR1 is SGHTS, CDR2 YDEGEE. V lost 5 bases and J lost 6; bases outside the gene matches: 10. The chain's CDR3 is CASRYRQGTVNIQYF. The CDR3 nucleotides are TGTGCCAGCAGGTATCGACAGGGGACCGTAAACATTCAGTACTTC.

V gene TRBV19 combines with J gene TRBJ1-5; possible D gene TRBD1, 5 bases. Germline V lookup: CDR1 LNHDA, CDR2 SQIVND (reference sequence). V was shortened by 7 bases and J by 7 bases, with 23 bases between the two germline ends. This CDR3 is built from 16 residues. DNA of the CDR3: TGTGCCAGTACCGAATCCAGGGCTGGGAGGGCCCAGCCCCAGCATTTT. It is translated as CASTESRAGRAQPQHF.

V and J are TRBV19 and TRBJ2-6; 10 positions match TRBD1. The length of the CDR3 is 17 residues. After removal of 5 bases from V and 0 bases from J, the junction contained 4 bases not matched to a gene. From germline, CDR1 is LNHDA and CDR2 SQIVND (reference sequence). CDR3 loop: CASSFRDRGSGANVLTF. In DNA, the CDR3 is TGTGCCAGTAGTTTCCGGGACAGGGGCTCTGGGGCCAACGTCCTGACTTTC.

The chain uses TRBV11-2 and TRBJ1-1; D is unresolved. The CDR3 totals 14 residues. The germline V gene encodes CDR1 SGHAT and CDR2 FQNNGV. Trimming left V 0 bases short and J 4 bases short, with 9 bases between. The CDR3 protein is CASSLEGRGTEAFF. The CDR3 DNA reads as TGTGCCAGCAGCTTAGAGGGGAGAGGCACTGAAGCTTTCTTT. Looking up the rest from reference TRBV11-2 and TRBJ1-1 gives the full variable domain: EAGVAQSPRYKIIEKRQSVAFWCNPISGHATLYWYQQILGQGPKLLIQFQNNGVVDDSQLPKDRFSAERLKGVDSTLKIQPAKLEDSAVYLCASSLEGRGTEAFFGQGTRLTVV.

V and J are TRBV10-2 and TRBJ1-2; no definite D call. Per germline, CDR1 WSHSY and CDR2 SAAADI. V was shortened by 7 bases and J by 0 bases, with 9 bases between the two germline ends. This CDR3 contains 13 residues. Here the CDR3 DNA reads TGCGCCAGCACTACGAACTCTAACTATGGCTACACCTTC. Protein: CASTTNSNYGYTF.

The chain recombines TRBV5-6 with TRBJ2-7; D uncertain. The CDR3 is 18 amino acids. Germline V gene data show CDR1 as SGHDT and CDR2 as YYEEEE. V lost 0 bases, J lost 0 bases, and 19 bases lay in between. The CDR3 sequence: CASSLAGRGLRHSYEQYF. The CDR3 coding sequence is TGTGCCAGCAGCTTGGCCGGAAGAGGATTGAGGCACTCCTACGAGCAGTACTTC.

Only a few counts were recorded for this clone. The rearrangement uses TRBV7-3 and TRBJ1-2; 9 nucleotides line up with TRBD1. The germline V gene has CDR1 SGHTA and CDR2 FQGTGA. V lost 5 bases and J lost 2; bases outside the gene matches: 3. CDR3 size: 14 residues. CDR3 in DNA: TGTGCCAGCAGCCCGGGACAGGGAAACTATGGCTACACCTTC. Residues: CASSPGQGNYGYTF.

The rearrangement uses TRBV7-6 and TRBJ2-3; a possible D gene is TRBD2 (6 bases). Germline values: CDR1 SGHVS, CDR2 FNYEAQ. CDR3 length: 17 residues. V gave up 0 bases and J gave up 1 base, with 14 bases separating them. CDR3 in amino acids: CASSLARFPGGTDTQYF. The CDR3 region has the DNA TGTGCCAGCAGCTTAGCGAGATTCCCGGGGGGCACAGATACGCAGTATTTT.

J is TRBJ1-1 and V is TRBV11-2; possibly TRBD1 for D (6 bases). CDR1 and CDR2 (germline): SGHAT, FQNNGV. Trimming removed 5 bases from V and 1 base from J, with 8 bases in between. CDR3 size: 13 residues. The CDR3 DNA reads as TGTGCCAGCAGCCTAGGGGGGAACACTGAAGCTTTCTTT. Residues: CASSLGGNTEAFF.

The chain couples TRBV10-1 to TRBJ1-1; 7 bases are shared with TRBD1. The CDR3 length is 14 residues. Germline trimming cut 9 bases from V and 8 bases from J; bases unmatched to any gene: 15. CDR1 is WNHNN and CDR2 is SYGVQD in the germline V gene (reference sequence). The CDR3 nucleotides read TGCGCCAGACAACCGGGACAGCTGGGTACCGAAGCTTTCTTT. Protein: CARQPGQLGTEAFF.

In its sample, this clone was seen a few times. V and J are TRBV9 and TRBJ1-6; D perhaps matches TRBD1 (5 bases). CDR1 SGDLS and CDR2 YYNGEE come from the germline V gene. Trimming took off 3 bases at V and 8 bases at J, with 15 bases between the two ends. This CDR3 region has 15 residues. CDR3 in amino acids: CASSAAWDADSPLHF. DNA for the CDR3: TGTGCCAGCAGCGCAGCTTGGGACGCCGATTCACCCCTCCACTTT.

This clone was detected only a few times. The chain employs TRBV27 and TRBJ2-7, with D perhaps TRBD1 (5 bases). The length of the CDR3 is 13 residues. Between the trimmed V and J ends, which lost 4 bases and 2 bases, there was a span of 9 bases. Germline-derived CDR1 and CDR2 are MNHEY and SMNVEV (reference sequence). CDR3 bases: TGTGCCAGCAGTTACTCGGACACCTACGAGCAGTACTTC. Residues: CASSYSDTYEQYF.

The chain joins TRBV7-9 to TRBJ1-1; possibly TRBD1 for D (5 bases). The germline V gene has CDR1 SEHNR and CDR2 FQNEAQ (reference sequence). The CDR3 has 14 amino acids. V gave up 7 bases and J gave up 3 bases, with 15 bases separating them. Written as DNA, the CDR3 is TGTGCCAGCACCACCCGGGAGACAGACACTGAAGCTTTCTTT. Amino acid sequence: CASTTRETDTEAFF.

The gene calls are TRBV12-5 and TRBJ2-2; D is ambiguous. This CDR3 region has 12 residues. V shed 7 bases and J shed 7 bases, with 10 bases lying between them. Germline V gene lookup returns CDR1 LGHNT and CDR2 FRNRAP. The CDR3 loop is CASAVIRGELFF. The CDR3 DNA is TGTGCTAGTGCTGTTATCCGCGGGGAGCTGTTTTTT.

V usage is TRBV29-1 and J usage is TRBJ1-2; 9 positions agree with TRBD1. Losses at the gene ends were 1 base for V and 4 bases for J; bases not matched to a gene: 7. This CDR3 spans 15 amino acids. CDR1 is SQVTM and CDR2 is ANQGSEA in the germline V gene. The CDR3 sequence is CSVEGLTGGGYGYTF. CDR3 DNA sequence: TGCAGCGTTGAAGGATTGACAGGGGGAGGCTATGGCTACACCTTC. Looking up the rest from reference TRBV29-1 and TRBJ1-2 gives the full variable domain: SAVISQKPSRDICQRGTSLTIQCQVDSQVTMMFWYRQQPGQSLTLIATANQGSEATYESGFVIDKFPISRPNLTFSTLTVSNMSPEDSSIYLCSVEGLTGGGYGYTFGSGTRLTVV.

This clone was recorded only once. The chain employs TRBV7-2 and TRBJ2-7, with TRBD2 matching over 11 bases. Losses at the gene ends were 3 bases for V and 2 bases for J; bases not matched to a gene: 3. Germline assignment: CDR1 SGHTA and CDR2 FQGNSA. The CDR3 runs 15 residues. CDR3 sequence: CASSFSGGGTYEQYF. CDR3 coding DNA: TGTGCCAGCAGCTTTAGCGGGGGGGGCACCTACGAGCAGTACTTC.

V and J are TRBV4-3 and TRBJ1-1; 7 bases agree with TRBD1. Germline V gene data show CDR1 as LGHNA and CDR2 as YSLEER. Trimming at V came to 1 base and at J to 5 bases, leaving 7 bases not matched to a gene. This CDR3 has 15 residues. The CDR3 DNA reads as TGCGCCAGCAGCCAAGTTGCAGGGGGGCATACTGAAGCTTTCTTT. Its translation: CASSQVAGGHTEAFF.

This rearrangement joins TRBV18 to TRBJ1-5; no firm D call. Looked up from germline, CDR1 is KGHSH and CDR2 is LQKENI. The CDR3 has 14 residues. V lost 3 bases and J lost 7, with 13 bases in between. As DNA, the CDR3 is TGTGCCAGCTCACCGGTGGCAGAAGAACAGCCCCAGCATTTT. Translation: CASSPVAEEQPQHF.

This clone appeared a few times. The V gene is TRBV7-6, the J gene TRBJ2-1; a weak D match, TRBD2 (6 bases). From germline, CDR1 is SGHVS and CDR2 FNYEAQ. This CDR3 contains 17 residues. The germline V and J ends were trimmed by 1 base and 0 bases, with 13 bases remaining between them. The CDR3 is CASSLGVGRGSYNEQFF. The CDR3 coding sequence is TGTGCCAGCAGCTTAGGAGTAGGGCGGGGCTCCTACAATGAGCAGTTCTTC. The whole variable domain, remainder taken from reference TRBV7-6 and TRBJ2-1, is GAGVSQSPRYKVTKRGQDVALRCDPISGHVSLYWYRQALGQGPEFLTYFNYEAQQDKSGLPNDRFSAERPEGSISTLTIQRTEQRDSAMYRCASSLGVGRGSYNEQFFGPGTRLTVL.

This clone was found a few times. DNA of the CDR3: TGTGCCATCAGACTCGACACCTCTGGGGCCAACGTCCTGACTTTC. Translated, it gives CAIRLDTSGANVLTF. The chain is built from TRBV10-3 and TRBJ2-6; D is unresolved. V shed 6 bases and J shed 0 bases, with 9 bases lying between them. The CDR3 is 15 residues long. CDR1 is ENHRY and CDR2 is SYGVKD in the germline V gene.

CDR3 nucleotides: TGTGCCAGCAACTTTGGGGGGCAGAACACTGAAGCTTTCTTT. Protein sequence: CASNFGGQNTEAFF. The chain couples TRBV28 to TRBJ1-1; D is perhaps TRBD1 (6 bases). The germline V gene has CDR1 MDHEN and CDR2 SYDVKM. The V end was cut by 7 bases, the J end by 1 base, with 13 bases between. The CDR3 is 14 residues long.

This chain connects TRBV29-1 to TRBJ1-1; D gene ambiguous. V was shortened by 2 bases and J by 4 bases, with 11 bases between the two germline ends. This CDR3 comprises 13 residues. Looked up from germline, CDR1 is SQVTM and CDR2 is ANQGSEA. The CDR3 nucleotides are TGCAGCGTTGAACCCGGGTTGAGCACTGAAGCTTTCTTT. Amino acid sequence: CSVEPGLSTEAFF.

The chain links TRBV19 to TRBJ1-1, with a weak D call TRBD1 (5 bases). Germline V gene data show CDR1 as LNHDA and CDR2 as SQIVND (reference sequence). There are 14 residues in the CDR3. The V end lost 7 bases, the J end lost 5 bases, and 17 bases lay between the germline ends. The CDR3 loop reads CASIIGGSGTEAFF. The CDR3 region has the DNA TGTGCCAGTATCATCGGGGGAAGTGGGACTGAAGCTTTCTTT.

The V and J genes are TRBV27 and TRBJ2-7; 7 nucleotides agree with TRBD1. V was pared by 6 bases and J by 1 base, with 6 bases of the junction left unmatched. Germline values: CDR1 MNHEY, CDR2 SMNVEV (reference sequence). This CDR3 contains 14 residues. CDR3 in amino acids: CASRLDRTSYEQYF. CDR3 in DNA: TGTGCCAGCAGGCTGGACAGGACTTCCTACGAGCAGTACTTC.